This T cell receptor beta chain was retrieved from a study of regulatory T cells in long-lasting Graves disease. About the study: Over 5 years of antithyroid drugs plus positive TSH receptor antibodies defined persistent Graves' disease.

Time point described: persistent/refractory GD, antithyroid drugs over 5 years with positive TRAb. From RNA extracted from PBMCs, the TCR library was made. The germline V and J ends were trimmed by 4 bases and 5 bases, with 19 bases remaining between them. Germline CDR1 SGHRS, CDR2 YFSETQ. The CDR3 has 16 residues. According to the study, TCR beta libraries were built with iRepertoire HTBI primers and CDR3-region Arm-PCR. TCRdb re-called the multiplex PCR reads through MiXCR, storing one row per CDR3 protein. In the table there are about 460,000 distinct CDR3 sequences, about 20% of which are singletons.

Here the sequenced sample was peripheral blood mononuclear cells (PBMCs), taken when the disease was refractory, from a patient treated with antithyroid drugs. The receptor's source is a female donor with Graves disease. V usage is TRBV5-1 and J usage is TRBJ1-5; D may be TRBD1 (5 bases). The CDR3 region has the DNA TGCGCCAGCAGCGAATCAGGGACGGTAGGGGATCAGCCCCAGCATTTT. Its translation: CASSESGTVGDQPQHF.